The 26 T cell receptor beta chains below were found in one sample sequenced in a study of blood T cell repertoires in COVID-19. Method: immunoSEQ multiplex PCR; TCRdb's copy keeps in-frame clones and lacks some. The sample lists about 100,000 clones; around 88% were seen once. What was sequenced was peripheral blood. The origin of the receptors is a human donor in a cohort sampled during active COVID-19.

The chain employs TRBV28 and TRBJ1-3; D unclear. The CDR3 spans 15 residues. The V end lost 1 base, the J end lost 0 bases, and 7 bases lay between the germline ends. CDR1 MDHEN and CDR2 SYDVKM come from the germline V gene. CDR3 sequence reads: CASSLLVPSGNTIYF. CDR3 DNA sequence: TGTGCCAGCAGTTTATTAGTCCCCTCTGGAAACACCATATATTTT.

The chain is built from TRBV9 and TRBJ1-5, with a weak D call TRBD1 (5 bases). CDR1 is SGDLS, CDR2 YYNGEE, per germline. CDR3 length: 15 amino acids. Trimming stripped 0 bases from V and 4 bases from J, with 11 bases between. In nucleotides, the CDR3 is TGTGCCAGCAGCGTAGGGGGGGTAGGGAATCAGCCCCAGCATTTT. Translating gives CASSVGGVGNQPQHF.

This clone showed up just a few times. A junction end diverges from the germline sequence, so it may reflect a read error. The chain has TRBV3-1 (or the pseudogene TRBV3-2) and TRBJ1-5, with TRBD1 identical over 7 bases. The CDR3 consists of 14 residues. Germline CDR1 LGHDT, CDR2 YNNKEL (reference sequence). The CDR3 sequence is CASGHGDSNQPQHF. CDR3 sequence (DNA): TGTGCCAGCGGCCACGGGGACAGTAATCAGCCCCAGCATTTT.

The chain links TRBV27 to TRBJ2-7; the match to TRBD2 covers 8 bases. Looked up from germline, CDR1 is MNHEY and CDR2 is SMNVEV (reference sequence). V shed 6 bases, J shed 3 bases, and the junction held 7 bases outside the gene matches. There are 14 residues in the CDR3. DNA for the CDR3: TGTGCCAGCAGCGAAAGCGGGGGACGCTACGAGCAGTACTTC. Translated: CASSESGGRYEQYF.

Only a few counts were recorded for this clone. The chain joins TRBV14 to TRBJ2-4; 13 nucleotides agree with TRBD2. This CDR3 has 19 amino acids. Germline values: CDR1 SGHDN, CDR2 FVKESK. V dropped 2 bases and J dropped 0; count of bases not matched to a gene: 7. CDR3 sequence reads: CASSQLGLAGEAAKNIQYF. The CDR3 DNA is TGTGCCAGCAGCCAACTCGGACTAGCGGGAGAAGCAGCCAAAAACATTCAGTACTTC.

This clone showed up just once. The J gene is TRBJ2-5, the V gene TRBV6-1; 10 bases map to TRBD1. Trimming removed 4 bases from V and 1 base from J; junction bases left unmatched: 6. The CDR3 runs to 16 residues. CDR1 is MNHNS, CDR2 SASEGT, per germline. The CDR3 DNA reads TGTGCCAGCAGTGGGGTCAGGACAGGGGGCCAAGAGACCCAGTACTTC. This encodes CASSGVRTGGQETQYF.

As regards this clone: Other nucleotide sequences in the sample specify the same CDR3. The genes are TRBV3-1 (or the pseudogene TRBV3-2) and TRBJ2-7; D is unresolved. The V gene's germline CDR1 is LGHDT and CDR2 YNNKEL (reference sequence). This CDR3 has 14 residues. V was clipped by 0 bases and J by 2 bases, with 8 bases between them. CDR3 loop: CASSQDLGPYEQYF. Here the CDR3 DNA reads TGTGCCAGCAGCCAAGATCTAGGCCCCTACGAGCAGTACTTC.

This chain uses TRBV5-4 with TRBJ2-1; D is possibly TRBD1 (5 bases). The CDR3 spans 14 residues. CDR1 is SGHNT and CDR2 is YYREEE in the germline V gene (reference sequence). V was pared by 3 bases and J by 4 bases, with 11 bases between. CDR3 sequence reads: CASSSKGRYNEQFF. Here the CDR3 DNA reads TGTGCCAGCAGCTCCAAGGGGCGGTACAATGAGCAGTTCTTC.

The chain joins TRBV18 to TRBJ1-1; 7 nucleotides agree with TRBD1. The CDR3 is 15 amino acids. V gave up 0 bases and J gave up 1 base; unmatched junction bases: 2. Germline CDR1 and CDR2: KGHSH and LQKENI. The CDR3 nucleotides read TGTGCCAGCTCACCACCGCAGGGGGGGAACACTGAAGCTTTCTTT. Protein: CASSPPQGGNTEAFF.

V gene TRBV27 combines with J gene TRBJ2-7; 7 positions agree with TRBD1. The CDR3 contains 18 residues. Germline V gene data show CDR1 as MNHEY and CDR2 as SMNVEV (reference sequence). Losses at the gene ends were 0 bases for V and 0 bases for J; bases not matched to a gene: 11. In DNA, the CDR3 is TGTGCCAGCAGTTTATCGGTCGGGGCAGGGGGTCTCTCCTACGAGCAGTACTTC. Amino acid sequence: CASSLSVGAGGLSYEQYF.

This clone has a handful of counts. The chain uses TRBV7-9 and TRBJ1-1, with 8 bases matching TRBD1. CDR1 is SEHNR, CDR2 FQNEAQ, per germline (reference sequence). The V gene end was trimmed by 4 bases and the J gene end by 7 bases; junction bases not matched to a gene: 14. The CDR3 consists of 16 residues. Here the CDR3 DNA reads TGTGCCAGCAGCTCATGGGACAGGTGGACTATATTTGAAGCTTTCTTT. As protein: CASSSWDRWTIFEAFF.

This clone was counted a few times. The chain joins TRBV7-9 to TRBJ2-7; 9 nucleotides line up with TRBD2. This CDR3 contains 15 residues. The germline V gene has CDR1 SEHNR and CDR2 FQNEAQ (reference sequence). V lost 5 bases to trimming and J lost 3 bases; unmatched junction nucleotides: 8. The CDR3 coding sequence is TGTGCCAGCAGCCCTGCGGCTAGCGGGAACTACGAGCAGTACTTC. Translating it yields CASSPAASGNYEQYF.

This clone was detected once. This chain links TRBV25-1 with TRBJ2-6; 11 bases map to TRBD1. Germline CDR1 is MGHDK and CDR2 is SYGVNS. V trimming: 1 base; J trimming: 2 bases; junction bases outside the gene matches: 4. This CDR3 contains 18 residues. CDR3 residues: CASSESGTGGAGANVLTF. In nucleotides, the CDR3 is TGTGCCAGCAGTGAATCCGGGACAGGGGGAGCTGGGGCCAACGTCCTGACTTTC. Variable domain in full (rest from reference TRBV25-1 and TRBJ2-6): EADIYQTPRYLVIGTGKKITLECSQTMGHDKMYWYQQDPGMELHLIHYSYGVNSTEKGDLSSESTVSRIRTEHFPLTLESARPSHTSQYLCASSESGTGGAGANVLTFGAGSRLTVL.

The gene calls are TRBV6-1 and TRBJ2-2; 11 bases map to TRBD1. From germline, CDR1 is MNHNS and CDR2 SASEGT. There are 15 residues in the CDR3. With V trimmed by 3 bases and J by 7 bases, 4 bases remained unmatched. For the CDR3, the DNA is TGTGCCAGCAGTGAGGGACAGGGGGTAGGCGGGGAGCTGTTTTTT. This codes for CASSEGQGVGGELFF.

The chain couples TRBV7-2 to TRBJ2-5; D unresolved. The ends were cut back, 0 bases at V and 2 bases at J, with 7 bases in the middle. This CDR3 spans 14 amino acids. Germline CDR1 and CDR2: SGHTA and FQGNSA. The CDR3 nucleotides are TGTGCCAGCAGCTTAGCGCCCGGTCAAGAGACCCAGTACTTC. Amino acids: CASSLAPGQETQYF.

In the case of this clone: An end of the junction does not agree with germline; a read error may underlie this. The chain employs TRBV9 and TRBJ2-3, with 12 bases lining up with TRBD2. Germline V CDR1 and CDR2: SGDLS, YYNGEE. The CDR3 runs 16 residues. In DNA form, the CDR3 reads TGTGCCAGCAGCGTGCCTAGCGGGAGGGGCACCGATACGCAGTATTTT. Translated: CASSVPSGRGTDTQYF.

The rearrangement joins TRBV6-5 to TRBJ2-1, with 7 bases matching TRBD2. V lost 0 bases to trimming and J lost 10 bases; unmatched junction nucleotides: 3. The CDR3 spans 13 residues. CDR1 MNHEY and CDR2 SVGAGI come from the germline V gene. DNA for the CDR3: TGTGCCAGCAGTTACTCGGGGGGGATAGAGCAGTTCTTC. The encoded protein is CASSYSGGIEQFF.

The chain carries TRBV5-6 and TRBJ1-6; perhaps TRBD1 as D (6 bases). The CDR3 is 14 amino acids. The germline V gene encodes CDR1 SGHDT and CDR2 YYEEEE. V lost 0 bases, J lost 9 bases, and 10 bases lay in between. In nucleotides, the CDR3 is TGTGCCAGCAGCTTGGGCGGGGGCGCTTCACCCCTCCACTTT. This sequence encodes CASSLGGGASPLHF.

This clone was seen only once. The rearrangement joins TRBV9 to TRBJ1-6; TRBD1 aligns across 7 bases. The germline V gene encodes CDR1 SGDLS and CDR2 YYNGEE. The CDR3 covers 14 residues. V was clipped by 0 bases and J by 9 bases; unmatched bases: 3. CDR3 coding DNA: TGTGCCAGCAGCGTAGGACAGGGAACTTCACCCCTCCACTTT. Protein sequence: CASSVGQGTSPLHF.

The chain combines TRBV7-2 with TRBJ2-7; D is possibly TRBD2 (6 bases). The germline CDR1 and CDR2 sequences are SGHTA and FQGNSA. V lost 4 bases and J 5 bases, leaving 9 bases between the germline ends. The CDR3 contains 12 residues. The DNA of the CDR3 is TGTGCCAGCAGCTCGCGGGGTGACGAGCAGTACTTC. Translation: CASSSRGDEQYF.

The CDR3 sequence: CASSLGQGGWTDTQYF. CDR3 DNA sequence: TGTGCCAGCAGCTTGGGGCAGGGGGGTTGGACAGATACGCAGTATTTT. The chain links TRBV7-9 to TRBJ2-3; possible D gene TRBD1, 7 bases. V was clipped by 3 bases and J by 3 bases, with 16 bases between them. The CDR3 extends over 16 amino acids. Per the germline V gene, CDR1 is SEHNR and CDR2 is FQNEAQ (reference sequence).

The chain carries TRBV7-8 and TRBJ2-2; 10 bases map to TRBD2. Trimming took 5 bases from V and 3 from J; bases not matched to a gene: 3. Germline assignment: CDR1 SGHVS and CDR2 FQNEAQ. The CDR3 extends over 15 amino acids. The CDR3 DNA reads TGTGCCAGCAGCCAGACTAGCGGGTACACCGGGGAGCTGTTTTTT. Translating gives CASSQTSGYTGELFF.

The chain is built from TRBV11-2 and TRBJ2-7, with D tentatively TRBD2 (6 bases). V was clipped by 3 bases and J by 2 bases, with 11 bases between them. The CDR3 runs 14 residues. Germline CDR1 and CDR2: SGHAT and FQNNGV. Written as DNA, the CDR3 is TGTGCCAGCAGCTTGGGGGGAGTCGCCTACGAGCAGTACTTC. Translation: CASSLGGVAYEQYF.

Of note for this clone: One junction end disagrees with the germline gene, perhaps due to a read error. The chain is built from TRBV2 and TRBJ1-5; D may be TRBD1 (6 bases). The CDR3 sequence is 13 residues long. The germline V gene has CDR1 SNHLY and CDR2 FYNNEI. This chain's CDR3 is CASSADSNQSQHF. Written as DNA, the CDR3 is TGTGCCAGCAGTGCGGACAGCAATCAGTCCCAGCATTTT.

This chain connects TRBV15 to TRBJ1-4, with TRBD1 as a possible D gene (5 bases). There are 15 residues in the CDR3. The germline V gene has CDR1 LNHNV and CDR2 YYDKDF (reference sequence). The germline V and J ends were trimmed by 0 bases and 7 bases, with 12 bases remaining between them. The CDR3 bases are TGTGCCACCAGCAGAGATCGGGGGGTTGGTGAAAAACTGTTTTTT. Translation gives CATSRDRGVGEKLFF.

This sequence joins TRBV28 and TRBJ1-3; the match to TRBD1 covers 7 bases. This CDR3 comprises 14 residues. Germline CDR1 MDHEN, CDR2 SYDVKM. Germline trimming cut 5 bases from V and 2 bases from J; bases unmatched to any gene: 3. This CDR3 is CASSPGTAGNTIYF. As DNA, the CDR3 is TGTGCCAGCAGTCCTGGGACAGCTGGAAACACCATATATTTT.